The next 8 T cell receptor beta chains were all read from a single sample in a study of CD8+CD57+ T cells in acquired aplastic anemia. TCR beta VDJ and CDR3 profiling used genomic DNA as template. TCRdb redid the calling of the reads with MiXCR, one entry per CDR3 protein. The profile shows some 160,000 distinct CDR3 sequences, roughly 48% of them singletons. In patients chosen for sequencing, flow cytometry had shown CD8+CD57+ cell expansion. Sequenced input: sorted CD4+, CD8+, or CD8+CD57+ T cells (not recorded which) from PBMCs. Every receptor here comes from a human donor with aplastic anemia.

The rearrangement joins TRBV2 to TRBJ2-7; 7 bases match TRBD1. Trimming took 10 bases from V and 0 from J; bases not matched to a gene: 6. Germline assignment: CDR1 SNHLY and CDR2 FYNNEI. The CDR3 has 13 amino acids. The CDR3 region is CAITGDPSYEQYF. The DNA for the CDR3 is TGTGCCATCACAGGGGACCCCTCCTACGAGCAGTACTTC. Full variable domain (outside the CDR3, taken from reference TRBV2 and TRBJ2-7): EPEVTQTPSHQVTQMGQEVILRCVPISNHLYFYWYRQILGQKVEFLVSFYNNEISEKSEIFDDQFSVERPDGSNFTLKIRSTKLEDSAMYFCAITGDPSYEQYFGPGTRLTVT.

This clonotype was counted many times. The rearrangement uses TRBV7-2 and TRBJ1-3; D remains ambiguous. Trimming took 2 bases from V and 2 from J, leaving 7 bases between them. The CDR3 is 14 amino acids. Germline CDR1 SGHTA, CDR2 FQGNSA. CDR3 residues: CASSLSGAGNTIYF. In DNA, the CDR3 is TGTGCCAGCAGCTTATCCGGGGCTGGAAACACCATATATTTT.

This clonotype was seen ten or more times. The rearrangement joins TRBV11-1 to TRBJ1-4; D might be TRBD1 (5 bases). Germline CDR1 and CDR2: SGHAT and FQDESV (reference sequence). This CDR3 has 18 residues. Trimming took 5 bases from V and 1 from J, leaving 20 bases between them. CDR3 sequence (DNA): TGTGCCAGCAGCCCTTCGGGGGGGGGTCCTCGAACTAATGAAAAACTGTTTTTT. The encoded protein is CASSPSGGGPRTNEKLFF.

This clonotype was seen repeatedly, ten times or more. One end of the junction varies from germline; a read error may be responsible. V gene TRBV15 combines with J gene TRBJ1-1, with D unresolved. The CDR3 is 18 residues long. Germline V CDR1 and CDR2: LNHNV, YYDKDF (reference sequence). CDR3 amino acids: CATSGDKSTASLDTEAFF. The CDR3 DNA reads TGTGCCACCAGCGGAGACAAAAGCACAGCGAGCTTGGACACTGAAGCTTTCTTT.

This clonotype has only one observation. CDR3 sequence: CASSLNQVLGQYF. The CDR3 bases are TGTGCCAGCAGTTTAAATCAGGTGCTGGGGCAGTACTTC. The rearrangement links TRBV12-3 or TRBV12-4 to TRBJ2-7; no definite D call. With 2 bases removed from V and 9 bases from J, the gap between germline ends came to 14 bases. This CDR3 region has 13 residues.

CDR3 nucleotides: TGTGCCAGCAGCGTAGGACATTCCTACGAGCAGTACTTC. Encoded protein: CASSVGHSYEQYF. The chain employs TRBV2 and TRBJ2-7, with D possibly being TRBD1 (5 bases). V lost 6 bases and J lost 1, with 10 bases in between. CDR1 and CDR2 (germline): SNHLY, FYNNEI. The CDR3 length is 13 residues.

This clonotype has only a few counts. The rearrangement links TRBV19 to TRBJ1-6; possible D gene TRBD1, 5 bases. Trimming left V 7 bases short and J 9 bases short, with 13 bases between. Germline V lookup: CDR1 LNHDA, CDR2 SQIVND (reference sequence). This CDR3 has 13 amino acids. In nucleotides, the CDR3 is TGTGCCAGTATTAGGCAGGGCGGTTCACCCCTCCACTTT. It is translated as CASIRQGGSPLHF.

This clonotype was detected ten times or more. This chain joins TRBV7-3 and TRBJ2-7, with D unclear. V was trimmed by 6 bases and J by 0 bases, leaving 12 bases between them. Per the germline V gene, CDR1 is SGHTA and CDR2 is FQGTGA. This CDR3 comprises 14 residues. The CDR3 DNA is TGTGCCAGCAGGTCAAGTCTCAGCTCCTACGAGCAGTACTTC. Amino acids: CASRSSLSSYEQYF.